Listed below are T cell receptor beta chains from one sample, sequenced in a study of Ad26.COV2.S vaccination and SARS-CoV-2 variants. Sequencing used immunoSEQ multiplex PCR; TCRdb keeps in-frame clones, though not all of them. The repertoire holds 400,000 to 500,000 clones, with roughly nine tenths as singletons. This sample comprised peripheral blood, obtained in a trial of Ad26.COV2.S vaccine versus placebo. Receptor source: a person between 18 and 60 years old who received the Ad26.COV2.S COVID-19 vaccine or a placebo. Both conserved end residues are part of each CDR3. The order of the fields is J gene, V gene, D gene, CDR3 length, clone size, CDR3 DNA, CDR3 protein. A D gene is named only where the DNA matches it firmly. Clone size, where shown, is once, few, many, or a class for clones that have expanded.

j_gene: TRBJ1-5; v_gene: TRBV27; d_gene: NA; len: 19; abundance: NA; CDR3nt: TGTGCCAGCAGTCCCAACGCGGGGGGAATGCCACCTTTCAATCAGCCCCAGCATTTT; CDR3aa: CASSPNAGGMPPFNQPQHF
j_gene: TRBJ2-1; v_gene: TRBV11-3; d_gene: NA; len: 15; abundance: NA; CDR3nt: TGTGCCAGCAGCTTAGGACGGACTGACTACAATGAGCAGTTCTTC; CDR3aa: CASSLGRTDYNEQFF
j_gene: TRBJ1-1; v_gene: TRBV7-3; d_gene: NA; len: 18; abundance: NA; CDR3nt: TGTGCCAGCAGCTTTTCCACCTACCCACGGGGGGGGAACACTGAAGCTTTCTTT; CDR3aa: CASSFSTYPRGGNTEAFF
j_gene: TRBJ2-7; v_gene: TRBV3-1/TRBV3-2; d_gene: NA; len: 16; abundance: NA; CDR3nt: TGTGCCAGCAGCCAAGGGGATGTGGGGATCTCCTACGAGCAGTACTTC; CDR3aa: CASSQGDVGISYEQYF
j_gene: TRBJ2-3; v_gene: TRBV5-1; d_gene: NA; len: 13; abundance: once; CDR3nt: TGCGCCAGCAGCTTTCCAGGGGCCGATACGCAGTATTTT; CDR3aa: CASSFPGADTQYF
j_gene: TRBJ1-5; v_gene: TRBV4-1; d_gene: NA; len: 16; abundance: NA; CDR3nt: TGCGCCAGCAGCCAAGTAGGGGACGGCGACAATCAGCCCCAGCATTTT; CDR3aa: CASSQVGDGDNQPQHF
j_gene: TRBJ2-3; v_gene: TRBV7-2; d_gene: TRBD2; len: 15; abundance: NA; CDR3nt: TGTGCCAGCAGGGGGGGACTAGCGGTCACAGATACGCAGTATTTT; CDR3aa: CASRGGLAVTDTQYF
j_gene: TRBJ1-4; v_gene: TRBV23-1; d_gene: NA; len: 15; abundance: NA; CDR3nt: TGCGCCAGCAGTCACCCCTCCCGGACATCACGGAGACTGTTTTTT; CDR3aa: CASSHPSRTSRRLFF
j_gene: TRBJ1-1; v_gene: TRBV28; d_gene: NA; len: 13; abundance: NA; CDR3nt: TGTGCCAGCAGGGTTTCCCGGAACGCTGAAGCTTTCTTT; CDR3aa: CASRVSRNAEAFF
j_gene: TRBJ2-1; v_gene: TRBV6-2/TRBV6-3; d_gene: NA; len: 13; abundance: NA; CDR3nt: TGTGCCAGCAGCAAGTCACTAGCTGGGGAGCAGTTCTTC; CDR3aa: CASSKSLAGEQFF
j_gene: TRBJ1-3; v_gene: TRBV7-9; d_gene: NA; len: 14; abundance: NA; CDR3nt: TGTGCCAGCAGCTTAGGGACCTCTGGAAACACCATATATTTT; CDR3aa: CASSLGTSGNTIYF
j_gene: TRBJ2-5; v_gene: TRBV7-2; d_gene: TRBD1; len: 15; abundance: NA; CDR3nt: TGTGCCAGCAGCTTAGGCGTGACAGGGGAAGAGACCCAGTACTTC; CDR3aa: CASSLGVTGEETQYF
j_gene: TRBJ1-5; v_gene: TRBV7-8; d_gene: NA; len: 13; abundance: NA; CDR3nt: TGTGCCAGCAGTCCCTCTCTGGATCAGCCCCAGCATTTT; CDR3aa: CASSPSLDQPQHF
j_gene: TRBJ2-3; v_gene: TRBV5-1; d_gene: NA; len: 14; abundance: NA; CDR3nt: TGCGCCAGCAGCCCGGGCCGGACGGAGGGGAGGCAGTATTTT; CDR3aa: CASSPGRTEGRQYF
j_gene: TRBJ1-2; v_gene: TRBV7-8; d_gene: NA; len: 12; abundance: NA; CDR3nt: TGTGCCAGCAGCTTAGACGCGGAAGGCTACACCTTC; CDR3aa: CASSLDAEGYTF
j_gene: TRBJ2-3; v_gene: TRBV19; d_gene: NA; len: 12; abundance: NA; CDR3nt: TGTGCCAGTAGTATAACCGGAGATACGCAGTATTTT; CDR3aa: CASSITGDTQYF
j_gene: TRBJ2-3; v_gene: TRBV18; d_gene: TRBD2; len: 13; abundance: NA; CDR3nt: TGTGCCAGCTCACCACTGGGAGGGGATACGCAGTATTTT; CDR3aa: CASSPLGGDTQYF
j_gene: TRBJ2-1; v_gene: TRBV9; d_gene: TRBD2; len: 14; abundance: NA; CDR3nt: TGTGCCAGCAGCGTTCCTAGCGGGAGGAATGAGCAGTTCTTC; CDR3aa: CASSVPSGRNEQFF
j_gene: TRBJ1-2; v_gene: TRBV4-2; d_gene: NA; len: 16; abundance: NA; CDR3nt: TGTGCCAGCAGCCAAGAGTCGATGGGTACTAACTATGGCTACACCTTC; CDR3aa: CASSQESMGTNYGYTF
j_gene: TRBJ2-3; v_gene: TRBV3-1/TRBV3-2; d_gene: NA; len: 16; abundance: few; CDR3nt: TGTGCCAGCAGCCAAGAGGTCTTGAGATACACAGATACGCAGTATTTT; CDR3aa: CASSQEVLRYTDTQYF
j_gene: TRBJ2-1; v_gene: TRBV5-1; d_gene: TRBD2; len: 15; abundance: NA; CDR3nt: TGCGCCAGCAGCTTAGCGGGAGGGCCTCAAGGTGAGCAGTTCTTC; CDR3aa: CASSLAGGPQGEQFF
j_gene: TRBJ2-3; v_gene: TRBV6-5; d_gene: NA; len: 15; abundance: NA; CDR3nt: TGTGCCAGCAGTCACCGGGACACAGTTTCAGATACGCAGTATTTT; CDR3aa: CASSHRDTVSDTQYF
j_gene: TRBJ2-7; v_gene: TRBV6-2/TRBV6-3; d_gene: TRBD1; len: 13; abundance: few; CDR3nt: TGTGCCAGCAGTTCCCCAGGGGGAACATTACAGTACTTC; CDR3aa: CASSSPGGTLQYF
j_gene: TRBJ1-1; v_gene: TRBV11-3; d_gene: NA; len: 13; abundance: NA; CDR3nt: TGTGCCAGCAGCCCCACGCGGCACTCTGAAGCTTTCTTT; CDR3aa: CASSPTRHSEAFF